A single sample is the source of the 4 T cell receptor beta chains below, sequenced in a study of blood T cell repertoires in COVID-19. The data were produced by immunoSEQ multiplex PCR, yet TCRdb's version contains in-frame clones alone and is incomplete. The repertoire holds under 20,000 clones, with about 80% as singletons. Sequencing used peripheral blood. The receptors shown here come from a man older than 75 with acute or convalescent COVID-19.

This clone has a handful of counts. This chain joins TRBV19 and TRBJ1-1; 8 nucleotides line up with TRBD1. Germline V gives CDR1 LNHDA, CDR2 SQIVND (reference sequence). Trimming at V came to 3 bases and at J to 3 bases, leaving 3 bases not matched to a gene. This CDR3 region has 14 residues. CDR3 protein: CASSISDRDTEAFF. CDR3 DNA sequence: TGTGCCAGTAGTATCTCGGACAGGGACACTGAAGCTTTCTTT.

This rearrangement joins TRBV7-7 to TRBJ2-3; TRBD1 agrees at 7 bases. The trim removed 5 bases at V and 4 bases at J, leaving 6 bases unmatched. The CDR3 covers 14 residues. Germline loops: CDR1 SSHAT, CDR2 FNYEAQ (reference sequence). CDR3 DNA sequence: TGTGCCAGCAGCCCGACAGGGATCGCAGATACGCAGTATTTT. It yields the protein CASSPTGIADTQYF.

V is TRBV29-1 and J is TRBJ1-3; TRBD1 might be the D (6 bases). V was cut by 2 bases and J by 4 bases, with 18 bases left in between. The CDR3 contains 16 residues. Germline V CDR1 and CDR2: SQVTM, ANQGSEA. The CDR3 DNA sequence: TGCAGCGTTGAACGATTATCAGGGGCGTACGGAAACACCATATATTTT. Encoded protein: CSVERLSGAYGNTIYF.

The chain links TRBV7-8 to TRBJ2-3; TRBD2 matches 9 bases. This CDR3 contains 21 residues. The ends lost 1 base at V and 2 bases at J; junction bases unmatched: 19. CDR1 is SGHVS and CDR2 is FQNEAQ in the germline V gene. This CDR3 is CASSLVRMGFLRGGHTDTQYF. CDR3 bases: TGTGCCAGCAGCTTAGTTCGGATGGGGTTTTTGCGGGGGGGACACACAGATACGCAGTATTTT.